The 28 T cell receptor beta chains presented below share a single source sample, sequenced in a study of regulatory T cells in long-lasting Graves disease. Arm-PCR of CDR3 regions and iRepertoire HTBI primers were used to build TCR beta libraries. TCRdb itself ran the multiplex PCR reads through MiXCR, one entry per CDR3 protein. The sample contains around 450,000 distinct CDR3 sequences, roughly 21% of which appear only once. Time point indicated: persistent/refractory GD, antithyroid drugs over 5 years with positive TRAb. Extracted PBMC RNA gave rise to the TCR library. The source was peripheral blood mononuclear cells (PBMCs), collected when the disease was refractory, from a patient treated with antithyroid drugs. These receptors originate from a female donor with Graves disease.

This clonotype was seen a few times. One end of the junction does not line up with germline, which may come from a read error. The rearrangement uses TRBV12-3 or TRBV12-4 and TRBJ1-1, with 9 bases aligning to TRBD1. CDR3 length: 16 residues. CDR3 DNA sequence: TGTGCCAGCAGCCTCGGACAGGGGTGGGGGAACACTGAAGCTCTCTTT. Amino acid sequence: CASSLGQGWGNTEALF.

Here the CDR3 reads CASSQPTGSNTGELFF. Here the CDR3 DNA reads TGTGCCAGCAGCCAACCGACAGGATCGAACACCGGGGAGCTGTTTTTT. V usage is TRBV14 and J usage is TRBJ2-2, with D tentatively TRBD1 (6 bases). Germline lookup yields CDR1 SGHDN and CDR2 FVKESK. The V end lost 2 bases, the J end lost 0 bases, and 10 bases lay between the germline ends. This CDR3 contains 16 residues.

In this sample, this clonotype turned up a few times. The CDR3 region is CASSQGGWWYF. Written as DNA, the CDR3 is TGTGCCAGCAGCCAAGGTGGGTGGTGGTACTTC. The chain uses TRBV4-2 and TRBJ2-7; D gene ambiguous. V shed 1 base and J shed 12 bases, with 10 bases lying between them. Germline CDR1 and CDR2: LGHNA and YNFKEQ. The CDR3 is 11 residues long.

This clonotype was counted at least ten times. This sequence joins TRBV28 and TRBJ2-5; perhaps TRBD2 as D (6 bases). The CDR3 totals 14 residues. V lost 5 bases to trimming and J lost 5 bases, with 15 bases between them. The germline V gene has CDR1 MDHEN and CDR2 SYDVKM. The CDR3 coding sequence is TGTGCCAGCAGTAAAATGGGACTCTCCGAGACCCAGTACTTC. The encoded protein is CASSKMGLSETQYF.

In this sample, this clonotype turned up many times. V gene TRBV28 combines with J gene TRBJ1-1; no clear D gene. Between the trimmed V and J ends, which lost 2 bases and 10 bases, there was a span of 8 bases. The V gene's germline CDR1 is MDHEN and CDR2 SYDVKM. This CDR3 spans 11 amino acids. In DNA, the CDR3 is TGTGCCAGCAGTTTAGGGGTGAGAGCTTTCTTT. It yields the protein CASSLGVRAFF.

This clonotype was seen many times. The V gene is TRBV7-3, the J gene TRBJ1-4; 10 bases match TRBD1. In germline, CDR1 is SGHTA, CDR2 FQGTGA. The junction had 7 bases not matched to a gene; V was cut back by 5 bases and J by 7 bases. The CDR3 loop spans 15 amino acids. The CDR3 region is CASSKHRTGGEKLFF. The DNA of the CDR3 is TGTGCCAGCAGCAAACACAGGACAGGGGGTGAAAAACTGTTTTTT.

This rearrangement joins TRBV6-2 or TRBV6-3 to TRBJ2-7, with D tentatively TRBD1 (6 bases). This CDR3 comprises 13 residues. Trimming shortened V by 6 bases and J by 1 base, and 10 bases separated the two germline ends. Per the germline V gene, CDR1 is MNHEY and CDR2 is SVGEGT. The CDR3 reads CASRKQGSYEQYF. CDR3 bases: TGTGCCAGCAGAAAACAGGGTTCCTACGAGCAGTACTTC.

This clonotype was seen ten or more times. This chain uses TRBV27 with TRBJ2-2; D remains unclear. The germline V and J ends were trimmed by 6 bases and 10 bases, with 18 bases remaining between them. The CDR3 has 14 amino acids. Germline V gives CDR1 MNHEY, CDR2 SMNVEV (reference sequence). This chain's CDR3 is CASSHGPGSTELFF. The CDR3 bases are TGTGCCAGCAGCCACGGCCCCGGTTCGACGGAGCTGTTTTTT.

This clonotype was recorded at least ten times. V and J are TRBV7-8 and TRBJ1-4; D is possibly TRBD1 (6 bases). There are 17 residues in the CDR3. The germline V gene has CDR1 SGHVS and CDR2 FQNEAQ. Trimming cost V 2 bases and J 5 bases, with 18 bases left between them. In DNA form, the CDR3 reads TGTGCCAGCAGCTTACACAGGGTCGGTGGGCAGAATGAAAAACTGTTTTTT. Protein product: CASSLHRVGGQNEKLFF.

The V and J genes are TRBV20-1 and TRBJ2-7; D gene uncertain. CDR3 length: 13 amino acids. Germline loops: CDR1 DFQATT, CDR2 SNEGSKA (reference sequence). With 4 bases removed from V and 2 bases from J, the gap between germline ends came to 12 bases. The CDR3, as DNA: TGCAGTGCTAAGGGTAATCCTACCTACGAGCAGTACTTC. Protein product: CSAKGNPTYEQYF.

The table lists this clonotype with many counts. The rearrangement links TRBV2 to TRBJ1-4; 7 bases agree with TRBD1. V shed 2 bases, J shed 7 bases, and the junction held 4 bases outside the gene matches. The CDR3 has 14 residues. Looked up from germline, CDR1 is SNHLY and CDR2 is FYNNEI. The CDR3 region is CASSENRGREKLFF. As DNA, the CDR3 is TGTGCCAGCAGTGAAAACAGGGGTCGTGAAAAACTGTTTTTT.

This clonotype has ten or more counts. The V call is TRBV28, the J call TRBJ1-1; 9 bases line up with TRBD1. Germline V gives CDR1 MDHEN, CDR2 SYDVKM. The CDR3 runs 14 residues. V gave up 5 bases and J gave up 3 bases; unmatched junction bases: 4. CDR3 bases: TGTGCCAGCAGTACAGGGGGCCCGGACACTGAAGCTTTCTTT. The encoded protein is CASSTGGPDTEAFF.

This clonotype was counted ten times or more. The chain employs TRBV7-2 and TRBJ2-5, with D unresolved. Germline V gene data show CDR1 as SGHTA and CDR2 as FQGNSA. The CDR3 loop spans 13 amino acids. V lost 3 bases and J 1 base, leaving 6 bases between the germline ends. The CDR3 here is CASSFSAQETQYF. CDR3 DNA sequence: TGTGCCAGCAGCTTCAGCGCCCAAGAGACCCAGTACTTC.

In this sample, this clonotype turned up many times. This chain uses TRBV27 with TRBJ1-1, with D uncertain. The CDR3 has 13 amino acids. Germline CDR1 reads MNHEY; CDR2 reads SMNVEV (reference sequence). Trimming left V 1 base short and J 8 bases short, with 11 bases between. CDR3 nucleotides: TGTGCCAGCAGTTTATTCGGCGCGGACGAAGCTTTCTTT. Amino acids: CASSLFGADEAFF.

This clonotype was picked up many times. The chain links TRBV6-2 or TRBV6-3 to TRBJ1-2, with a possible D match to TRBD1 (6 bases). From germline, CDR1 is MNHEY and CDR2 SVGEGT. Trimming cost V 2 bases and J 3 bases, with 10 bases left between them. The CDR3 is made up of 14 amino acids. The CDR3 sequence is CASSYAQGYYGYTF. In DNA form, the CDR3 reads TGTGCCAGCAGTTACGCACAGGGCTACTATGGCTACACCTTC.

J is TRBJ2-3 and V is TRBV7-2; a possible D gene is TRBD2 (5 bases). Trimming pared 1 base from V and 4 bases from J, leaving 15 bases between. CDR1 SGHTA and CDR2 FQGNSA come from the germline V gene. The CDR3 extends over 16 amino acids. The CDR3 DNA follows: TGTGCCAGCAGCTTAGTCCATCTAGCAGCCCCAGATACGCAGTATTTT. Translation gives CASSLVHLAAPDTQYF.

This chain joins TRBV3-1 and TRBJ2-7, with TRBD2 matching over 8 bases. V lost 2 bases, J lost 3 bases, and 12 bases stayed unmatched. This CDR3 is 17 amino acids long. Germline CDR1 is LGHDT and CDR2 is YNNKEL (reference sequence). CDR3 in amino acids: CASSQSPGERGSYEQYF. CDR3 in DNA: TGTGCCAGCAGCCAATCCCCGGGGGAGCGGGGGAGCTACGAGCAGTACTTC.

This clonotype was recorded many times. The chain recombines TRBV24-1 with TRBJ2-2; no clear D gene. Germline CDR1 is KGHDR and CDR2 is SFDVKD. The CDR3 has 12 residues. V was shortened by 10 bases and J by 5 bases, with 10 bases between the two germline ends. CDR3 coding DNA: TGTGCCACTAGTCTAGGAACCGGGGAGCTGTTTTTT. This gives the protein CATSLGTGELFF.

This clonotype came up many times. CDR3 bases: TGTGCCAGCAGTGAAGGGGGTCACACAGGGCTTTGGGGAAACTATGGCTACACCTTC. Encoded protein: CASSEGGHTGLWGNYGYTF. V is TRBV6-1 and J is TRBJ1-2, with D perhaps TRBD1 (6 bases). Germline V gene sequence: CDR1 MNHNS, CDR2 SASEGT. CDR3 length: 19 amino acids. V was cut by 1 base and J by 2 bases, with 23 bases left in between.

At least ten counts were recorded for this clonotype. The V call is TRBV7-8, the J call TRBJ2-5; D remains ambiguous. V was clipped by 2 bases and J by 0 bases, with 7 bases between them. CDR1 and CDR2 (germline): SGHVS, FQNEAQ. The CDR3 contains 14 residues. The CDR3 bases are TGTGCCAGCAGCTTACGGACGTACCAAGAGACCCAGTACTTC. As protein: CASSLRTYQETQYF.

This clonotype appeared many times. V usage is TRBV2 and J usage is TRBJ1-5; the match to TRBD1 covers 7 bases. With V trimmed by 3 bases and J by 3 bases, 2 bases remained unmatched. This CDR3 has 14 residues. Germline V lookup: CDR1 SNHLY, CDR2 FYNNEI. In nucleotides, the CDR3 is TGTGCCAGCAGTGAGGGACAGCCCAATCAGCCCCAGCATTTT. This translates into CASSEGQPNQPQHF.

This clonotype was found many times. The V call is TRBV12-3 or TRBV12-4, the J call TRBJ1-6, with a possible D match to TRBD1 (6 bases). V was trimmed by 1 base and J by 9 bases, leaving 13 bases between them. CDR3 length equals 15 residues. The CDR3 bases are TGTGCCAGCAGTTTAGGTACAGGGCAGGGTTCACCCCTCCACTTT. It specifies CASSLGTGQGSPLHF.

This clonotype has ten or more counts. This chain links TRBV12-5 with TRBJ2-7; D gene unclear. Trimming removed 2 bases at V and 6 bases at J, with 8 bases between. CDR3 length: 12 residues. Per germline, CDR1 LGHNT and CDR2 FRNRAP. CDR3 coding DNA: TGTGCTAGTGGTTTGTTGCGTTTCGAGCAGTACTTC. The encoded protein is CASGLLRFEQYF.

This clonotype was seen ten or more times. The gene calls are TRBV12-3 or TRBV12-4 and TRBJ1-2, with D perhaps TRBD1 (5 bases). The V end was cut by 6 bases, the J end by 0 bases, with 14 bases between. This CDR3 contains 15 residues. In DNA, the CDR3 is TGTGCCAGCAGCGCCAGGGCGGTATCTAACTATGGCTACACCTTC. Amino acids: CASSARAVSNYGYTF.

Only a few counts were recorded for this clonotype. The chain joins TRBV11-2 to TRBJ1-5; D is unclear. CDR3 size: 17 residues. Germline CDR1 and CDR2: SGHAT and FQNNGV. V lost 5 bases to trimming and J lost 1 base, with 18 bases between them. This chain's CDR3 is CASSQEGGLTSNQPQHF. The DNA for the CDR3 is TGTGCCAGCAGCCAAGAGGGCGGCTTAACAAGCAATCAGCCCCAGCATTTT.

This clonotype turned up a few times. The chain joins TRBV20-1 to TRBJ1-1, with a possible D match to TRBD1 (5 bases). Deletions cut 2 bases from V and 1 base from J, with 8 bases between. CDR1 is DFQATT, CDR2 SNEGSKA, per germline (reference sequence). The CDR3 sequence is 13 residues long. DNA of the CDR3: TGCAGTGCTAGACCCCAGGGGAACACTGAAGCTTTCTTT. This codes for CSARPQGNTEAFF.

The rearrangement joins TRBV7-8 to TRBJ1-5; perhaps TRBD1 as D (5 bases). V lost 1 base and J lost 1, with 11 bases in between. This CDR3 region has 16 residues. Looked up from germline, CDR1 is SGHVS and CDR2 is FQNEAQ. CDR3 bases: TGTGCCAGCAGCTTAGAAGGGGTTGTGAGCAATCAGCCCCAGCATTTT. Its protein product is CASSLEGVVSNQPQHF. Based on the CDR3 plus reference TRBV7-8 and TRBJ1-5, the full variable domain is GAGVSQSPRYKVAKRGQDVALRCDPISGHVSLFWYQQALGQGPEFLTYFQNEAQLDKSGLPSDRFFAERPEGSVSTLKIQRTQQEDSAVYLCASSLEGVVSNQPQHFGDGTRLSIL.

This clonotype was counted only a few times. In nucleotides, the CDR3 is TGTGCCAGCAAGCGATGGCGGGAGAACACTGAAGCTTTCTTT. It specifies CASKRWRENTEAFF. The chain carries TRBV6-1 and TRBJ1-1, with D hard to call. Germline V CDR1 and CDR2: MNHNS, SASEGT. The CDR3 is made up of 14 amino acids. Trimming pared 7 bases from V and 1 base from J, leaving 13 bases between.